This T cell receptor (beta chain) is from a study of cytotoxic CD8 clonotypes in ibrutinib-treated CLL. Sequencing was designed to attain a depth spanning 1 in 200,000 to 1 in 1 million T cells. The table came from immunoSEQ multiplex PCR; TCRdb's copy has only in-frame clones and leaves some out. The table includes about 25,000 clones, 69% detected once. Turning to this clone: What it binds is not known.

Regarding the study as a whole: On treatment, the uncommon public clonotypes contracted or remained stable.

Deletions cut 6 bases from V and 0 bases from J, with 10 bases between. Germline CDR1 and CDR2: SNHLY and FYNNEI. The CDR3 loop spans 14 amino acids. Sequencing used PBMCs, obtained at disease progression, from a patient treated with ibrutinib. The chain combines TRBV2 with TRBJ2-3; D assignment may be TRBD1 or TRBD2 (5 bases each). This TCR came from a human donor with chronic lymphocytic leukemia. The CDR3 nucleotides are TGTGCCAGCAGGTGGGACCCTAGCACAGATACGCAGTATTTT. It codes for CASRWDPSTDTQYF.